This TCR beta chain comes out of a study of blood T cell repertoires in COVID-19. Study as a whole: Acute and convalescent COVID-19 samples came from the United States, Italy and Spain.

CDR1 is LNHDA, CDR2 SQIVND, per germline (reference sequence). CDR3 length: 17 residues. Germline trimming cut 2 bases from V and 4 bases from J; bases unmatched to any gene: 13. The data were produced by immunoSEQ multiplex PCR, yet TCRdb's version contains in-frame clones alone and is incomplete. The table records 180,000 or so clones, almost 85% of them present only once. Sequencing was done on a sample of PBMCs or T cells enriched from blood (not recorded which). The V and J genes are TRBV19 and TRBJ1-2, with 7 bases fitting TRBD1. This TCR derives from a man aged 50 to 60 who had recovered from COVID-19. As DNA, the CDR3 is TGTGCCAGTAGTATAACCAGGGGGGCGTTCCTCATCTATGGCTACACCTTC. Amino acid sequence: CASSITRGAFLIYGYTF.